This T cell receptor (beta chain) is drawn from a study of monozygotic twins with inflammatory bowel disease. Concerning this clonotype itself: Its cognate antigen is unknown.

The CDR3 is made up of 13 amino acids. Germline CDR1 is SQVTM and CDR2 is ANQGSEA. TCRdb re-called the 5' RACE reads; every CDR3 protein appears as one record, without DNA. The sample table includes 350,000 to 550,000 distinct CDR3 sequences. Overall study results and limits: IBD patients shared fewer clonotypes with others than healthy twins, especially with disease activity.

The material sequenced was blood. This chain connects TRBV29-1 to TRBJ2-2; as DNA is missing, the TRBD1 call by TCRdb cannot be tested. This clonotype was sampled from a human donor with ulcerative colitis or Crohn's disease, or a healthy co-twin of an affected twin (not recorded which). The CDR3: CSADHDRGGELFF.